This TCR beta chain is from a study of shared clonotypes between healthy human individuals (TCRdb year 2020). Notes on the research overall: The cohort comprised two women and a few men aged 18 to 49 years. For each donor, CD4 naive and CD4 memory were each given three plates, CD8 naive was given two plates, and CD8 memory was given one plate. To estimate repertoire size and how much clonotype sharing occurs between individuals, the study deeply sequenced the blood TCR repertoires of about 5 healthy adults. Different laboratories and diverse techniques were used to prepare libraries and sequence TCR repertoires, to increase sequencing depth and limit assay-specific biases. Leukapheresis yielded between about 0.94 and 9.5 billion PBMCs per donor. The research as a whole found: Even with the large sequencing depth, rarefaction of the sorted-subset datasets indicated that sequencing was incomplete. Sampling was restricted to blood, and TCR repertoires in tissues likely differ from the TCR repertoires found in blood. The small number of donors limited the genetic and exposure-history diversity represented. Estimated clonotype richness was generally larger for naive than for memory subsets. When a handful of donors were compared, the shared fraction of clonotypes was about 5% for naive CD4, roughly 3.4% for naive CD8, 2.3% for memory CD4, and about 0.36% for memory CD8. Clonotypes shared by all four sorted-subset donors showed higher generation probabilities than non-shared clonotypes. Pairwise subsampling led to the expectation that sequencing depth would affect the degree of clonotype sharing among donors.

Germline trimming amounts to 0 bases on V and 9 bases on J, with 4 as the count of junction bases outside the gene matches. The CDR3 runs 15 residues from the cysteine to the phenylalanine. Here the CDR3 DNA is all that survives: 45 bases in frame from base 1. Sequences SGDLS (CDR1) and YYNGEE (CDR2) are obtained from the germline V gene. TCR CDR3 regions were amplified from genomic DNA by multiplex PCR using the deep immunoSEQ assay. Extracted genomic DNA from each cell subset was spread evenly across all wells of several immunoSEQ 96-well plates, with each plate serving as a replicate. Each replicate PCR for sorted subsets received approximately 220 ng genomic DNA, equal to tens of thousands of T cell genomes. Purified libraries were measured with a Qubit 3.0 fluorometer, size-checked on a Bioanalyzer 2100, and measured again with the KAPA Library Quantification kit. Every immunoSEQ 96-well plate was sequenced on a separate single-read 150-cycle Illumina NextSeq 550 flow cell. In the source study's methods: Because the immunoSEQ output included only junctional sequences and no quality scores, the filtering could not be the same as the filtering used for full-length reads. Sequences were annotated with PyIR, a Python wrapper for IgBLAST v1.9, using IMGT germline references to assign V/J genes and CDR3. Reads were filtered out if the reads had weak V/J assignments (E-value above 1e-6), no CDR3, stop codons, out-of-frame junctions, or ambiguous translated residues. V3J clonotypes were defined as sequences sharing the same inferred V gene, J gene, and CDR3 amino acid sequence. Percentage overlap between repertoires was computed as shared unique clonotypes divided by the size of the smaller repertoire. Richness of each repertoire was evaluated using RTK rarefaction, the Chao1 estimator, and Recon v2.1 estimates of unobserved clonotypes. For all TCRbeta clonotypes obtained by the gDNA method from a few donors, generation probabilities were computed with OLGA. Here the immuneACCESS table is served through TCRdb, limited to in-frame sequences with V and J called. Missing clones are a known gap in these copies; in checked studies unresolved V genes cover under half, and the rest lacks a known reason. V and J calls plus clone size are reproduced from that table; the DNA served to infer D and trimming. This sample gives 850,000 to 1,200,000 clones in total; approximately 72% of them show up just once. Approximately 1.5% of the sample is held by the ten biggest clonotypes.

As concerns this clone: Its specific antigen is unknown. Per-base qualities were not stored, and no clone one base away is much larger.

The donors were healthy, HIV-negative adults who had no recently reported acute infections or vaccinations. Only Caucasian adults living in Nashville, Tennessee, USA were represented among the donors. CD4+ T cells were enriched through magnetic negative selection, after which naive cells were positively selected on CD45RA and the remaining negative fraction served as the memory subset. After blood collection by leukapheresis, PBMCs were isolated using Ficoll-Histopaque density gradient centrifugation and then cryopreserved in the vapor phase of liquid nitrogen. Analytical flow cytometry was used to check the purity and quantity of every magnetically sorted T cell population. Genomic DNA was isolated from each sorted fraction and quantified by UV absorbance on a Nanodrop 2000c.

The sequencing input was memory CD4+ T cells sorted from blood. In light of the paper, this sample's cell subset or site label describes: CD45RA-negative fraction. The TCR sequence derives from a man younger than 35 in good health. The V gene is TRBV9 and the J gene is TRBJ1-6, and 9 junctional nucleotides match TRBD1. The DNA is TGTGCCAGCAGCGTAGATGACAGGGGGAGTTCACCCCTCCACTTT. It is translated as CASSVDDRGSSPLHF. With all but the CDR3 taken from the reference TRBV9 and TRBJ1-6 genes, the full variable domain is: DSGVTQTPKHLITATGQRVTLRCSPRSGDLSVYWYQQSLDQGLQFLIQYYNGEERAKGNILERFSAQQFPDLHSELNLSSLELGDSALYFCASSVDDRGSSPLHFGNGTRLTVT.